This T cell receptor beta chain was recorded in a study of blood T cell repertoires in COVID-19. This table comes from immunoSEQ multiplex PCR, and its TCRdb copy is limited to in-frame clones, with some not included. The profile shows 250,000 to 350,000 clones, 80% to 90% of them singletons. CDR3 length equals 18 residues. Trimming shortened V by 1 base and J by 2 bases, and 24 bases separated the two germline ends. The germline V gene has CDR1 GTSNPN and CDR2 SVGIG (reference sequence). Study members were between 18 and 89 years old and lived in 24 US regions. Cohort assignment relied on participant-reported clinical history.

This sequence originates from a woman aged 25 to 39 who had recovered from COVID-19. This chain joins TRBV30 and TRBJ2-7, with D perhaps TRBD1 (5 bases). The sample was PBMCs or T cells enriched from blood (not recorded which). CDR3 region: CAWSGWGHRVPGTYEQYF. The CDR3 bases are TGTGCCTGGAGTGGTTGGGGTCACCGGGTCCCAGGGACCTACGAGCAGTACTTC.